These 4 T cell receptor beta chains came from one sample sequenced in a study of shared clonotypes between healthy human individuals (dated by TCRdb to the early 2020s). Receptors were amplified or captured by the immunoSEQ multiplex PCR assay. Held by TCRdb, this immuneACCESS table contains in-frame sequences only and omits some clones. Under half of the omission traces to an unresolved V gene where checked; the cause of the rest is unknown. A total of about a million clones appear in this sample, roughly 70% of them only once. The ten largest make up about 1.5% of the sample. Sequencing input: memory CD4+ T cells sorted from blood. The cell subset or site label of this sample denotes: CD45RA-negative fraction. Receptors were obtained from a man between 18 and 29 years old in good health.

The chain is built from TRBV7-9 and TRBJ1-2, with D unresolved. V lost 0 bases and J 5 bases, leaving 13 bases between the germline ends. Germline V gene data show CDR1 as SEHNR and CDR2 as FQNEAQ (reference sequence). This CDR3 is built from 15 residues. The CDR3 reads CASSLAMTSPYGYTF. The CDR3 DNA is TGTGCCAGCAGCTTAGCGATGACAAGTCCGTATGGCTACACCTTC.

The chain is built from TRBV25-1 and TRBJ1-5; 7 bases agree with TRBD1. The CDR3 runs 12 residues. Germline-derived CDR1 and CDR2 are MGHDK and SYGVNS. With 2 bases clipped from V and 9 bases from J, the junction kept 1 base outside the gene matches. CDR3 nucleotides: TGTGCCAGCAGTGAACAGGGGGGGCCCCAGCATTTT. Translated, it gives CASSEQGGPQHF.

The chain is built from TRBV7-3 and TRBJ2-5; D perhaps matches TRBD1 (6 bases). The CDR3 covers 13 residues. Germline CDR1 and CDR2: SGHTA and FQGTGA. Trimming took off 1 base at V and 5 bases at J, with 8 bases between the two ends. The CDR3 spells CASSLMQGETQYF. The CDR3, as DNA: TGTGCCAGCAGCTTAATGCAGGGGGAGACCCAGTACTTC.

The chain is built from TRBV6-6 and TRBJ2-7; D is uncertain. V was clipped by 0 bases and J by 6 bases, with 9 bases between them. There are 13 residues in the CDR3. Germline-derived CDR1 and CDR2 are MNHNY and SVGAGI (reference sequence). The CDR3 coding sequence is TGTGCCAGCAGTTACTCGTACGACCTCGAGCAGTACTTC. Amino acids: CASSYSYDLEQYF.